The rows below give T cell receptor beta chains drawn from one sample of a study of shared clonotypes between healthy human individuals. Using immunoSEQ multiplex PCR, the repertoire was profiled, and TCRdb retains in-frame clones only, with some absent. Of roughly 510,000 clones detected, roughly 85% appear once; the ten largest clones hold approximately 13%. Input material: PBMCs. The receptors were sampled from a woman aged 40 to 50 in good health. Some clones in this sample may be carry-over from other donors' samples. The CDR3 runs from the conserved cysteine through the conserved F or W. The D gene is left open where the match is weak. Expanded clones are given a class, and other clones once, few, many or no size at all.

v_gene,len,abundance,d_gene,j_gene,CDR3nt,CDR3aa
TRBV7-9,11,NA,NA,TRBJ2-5,TGTGCCAGCAGTGACCAAGAGACCCAGTACTTC,CASSDQETQYF
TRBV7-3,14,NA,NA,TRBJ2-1,TGTGCCAGCAGCGCTGGAGGGATTATCAATGAGCAGTTCTTC,CASSAGGIINEQFF
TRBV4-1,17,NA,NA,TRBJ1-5,TGCGCCAGCAGCCAAGATCCCCTGTTGAAGGGCAATCAGCCCCAGCATTTT,CASSQDPLLKGNQPQHF
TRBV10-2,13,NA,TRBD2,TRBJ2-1,TGCGCCAGCCGCCTAGCGGGGTACAATGAGCAGTTCTTC,CASRLAGYNEQFF
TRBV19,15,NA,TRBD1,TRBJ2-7,TGTGCCAGTAGCATAAGACAGGGGCCTTCCTACGAGCAGTACTTC,CASSIRQGPSYEQYF
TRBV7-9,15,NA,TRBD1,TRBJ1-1,TGTGCCAGCAGCTTGGGACAGTTCATGAACACTGAAGCTTTCTTT,CASSLGQFMNTEAFF
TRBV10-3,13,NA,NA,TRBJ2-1,TGTGCCATCAGTCCCCGGTGGGTTTCGGAGCAGTTCTTC,CAISPRWVSEQFF
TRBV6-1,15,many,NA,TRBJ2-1,TGTGCCAGCAGTGAAGAAGAGGGGGCCTACAATGAGCAGTTCTTC,CASSEEEGAYNEQFF
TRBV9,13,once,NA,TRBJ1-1,TGTGCCAGCAGCCCGGGATTCGGCACTGAAGCTTTCTTT,CASSPGFGTEAFF
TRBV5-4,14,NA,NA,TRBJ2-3,TGTGCCAGCAGCTACCGGGACACAAAAGATACGCAGTATTTT,CASSYRDTKDTQYF